This T cell receptor (beta chain) was sequenced during a study of CD8 T cells in Susac syndrome. General study points: TCR sequencing and HLA analysis covered a relatively small number of individuals. Repertoires of Susac syndrome CD4+ T cells lacked clonal expansion.

The authors reverse transcribed roughly 0.5 to 1 ug RNA with random hexamers. TCRdb re-called the immunoSEQ multiplex PCR reads through MiXCR, storing one row per CDR3 protein. The profile shows 150,000 or so distinct CDR3 sequences, roughly 95% of them singletons. Germline CDR1 is DFQATT and CDR2 is SNEGSKA (reference sequence). The CDR3 contains 12 residues. V shed 5 bases and J shed 4 bases, with 11 bases lying between them. On this clonotype itself: Antigen specificity is unknown.

CD8+ and CD4+ blood T cells underwent TCR beta sequencing. The origin of this receptor is a human donor with Susac syndrome. The chain is built from TRBV20-1 and TRBJ1-1; tentatively, D is TRBD1 (6 bases). Sequencing was carried out using CD4+ T cells from PBMCs. CDR3 region: CSALGGGTEAFF. The DNA of the CDR3 is TGCAGTGCTCTCGGAGGGGGCACTGAAGCTTTCTTT.